The clone carrying this T cell receptor (beta chain) was counted a few times. Its target is not known. Isolation of PBMCs gave at least 6 million cells per sample. The data were obtained in a study of blood T cells in healthy people across ages. Trimming took off 0 bases at V and 6 bases at J, with 10 bases between the two ends. This CDR3 has 14 amino acids. Looked up from germline, CDR1 is SGHRS and CDR2 is YFSETQ. Study findings and constraints: TCR beta diversity correlated strongly with naive T cell percentage.

Through a sample-barcoded 5' primer and a J-beta primer mix, a second PCR was run for roughly 6 to 12 cycles. TCRdb ran MiXCR on the 5' RACE reads and lists one entry per CDR3 protein. The profile shows 1.5 million to 2 million distinct CDR3 sequences, 35% to 50% of them singletons. Sequencing was carried out using blood. The source of this sequence is a human donor in good health. The rearrangement joins TRBV5-1 to TRBJ2-1; possibly TRBD2 for D (6 bases). CDR3: CASSLEAGSNEQFF. Written as DNA, the CDR3 is TGCGCCAGCAGCTTGGAGGCGGGGTCCAATGAGCAGTTCTTC. Filled out from reference TRBV5-1 and TRBJ2-1, the complete variable domain reads KAGVTQTPRYLIKTRGQQVTLSCSPISGHRSVSWYQQTPGQGLQFLFEYFSETQRNKGNFPGRFSGRQFSNSRSEMNVSTLELGDSALYLCASSLEAGSNEQFFGPGTRLTVL.